The 12 T cell receptor beta chains below all came from one sample that was sequenced in a study of cytomegalovirus exposure and HLA in healthy donors. Both 60 Vbeta primers and 13 Jbeta primers went into the PCR. The repertoire was sequenced with immunoSEQ multiplex PCR; TCRdb's copy has only in-frame clones and lacks some. The sample gives fewer than 200,000 clones, roughly 80% of which show up once; about 2.5% is in the top ten. The specimen sequenced was PBMCs. The receptors come from a male donor in good health and CMV-seronegative.

The chain recombines TRBV7-9 with TRBJ2-7, with 8 bases fitting TRBD1. The CDR3 sequence is 13 residues long. The germline CDR1 and CDR2 sequences are SEHNR and FQNEAQ (reference sequence). V shed 5 bases and J 5 bases; nucleotides not matched to a gene: 5. This CDR3 is CASSVGTGDEQYF. As DNA, the CDR3 is TGTGCCAGCAGCGTCGGGACAGGCGACGAGCAGTACTTC.

V gene TRBV25-1 combines with J gene TRBJ2-7; maybe TRBD2 (6 bases). Germline V gene data show CDR1 as MGHDK and CDR2 as SYGVNS. V dropped 3 bases and J dropped 0 bases, with 15 bases sitting between them. The CDR3 is made up of 16 amino acids. The CDR3 is CASSDAGRRGSYEQYF. Written as DNA, the CDR3 is TGTGCCAGCAGTGATGCGGGGCGCCGGGGCTCCTACGAGCAGTACTTC.

This clone was picked up a small number of times. The V and J genes are TRBV6-1 and TRBJ1-1; D gene unclear. Trimming took off 3 bases at V and 10 bases at J, with 15 bases between the two ends. The length of the CDR3 is 13 residues. Germline-derived CDR1 and CDR2 are MNHNS and SASEGT. The CDR3 loop is CASSDNGEFAAFF. The CDR3 nucleotides read TGTGCCAGCAGTGATAACGGAGAGTTTGCAGCTTTCTTT.

The chain couples TRBV9 to TRBJ2-2; no clear D gene. In germline, CDR1 is SGDLS, CDR2 YYNGEE. With 4 bases removed from V and 3 bases from J, the gap between germline ends came to 10 bases. The CDR3 extends over 14 amino acids. In DNA form, the CDR3 reads TGTGCCAGCAGCCCCTCCCTCTACACCGGGGAGCTGTTTTTT. This sequence encodes CASSPSLYTGELFF.

This rearrangement joins TRBV6-5 to TRBJ2-7; D unresolved. This CDR3 spans 13 amino acids. Germline-derived CDR1 and CDR2 are MNHEY and SVGAGI. V lost 8 bases, J lost 3 bases, and 14 bases lay in between. The CDR3 reads CASGEASLYEQYF. The CDR3 DNA follows: TGTGCCAGCGGTGAGGCCAGCCTCTACGAGCAGTACTTC.

The count of this clone is one. The chain carries TRBV5-1 and TRBJ1-1; TRBD1 aligns across 7 bases. The CDR3 runs to 15 residues. Trimming cost V 4 bases and J 7 bases; bases outside gene matches: 13. Germline V gene lookup returns CDR1 SGHRS and CDR2 YFSETQ. This CDR3 is CASSLLDRARGEAFF. CDR3 coding DNA: TGCGCCAGCAGCCTCCTAGACAGGGCCCGGGGTGAAGCTTTCTTT. Together with reference TRBV5-1 and TRBJ1-1, the CDR3 gives the full variable domain: KAGVTQTPRYLIKTRGQQVTLSCSPISGHRSVSWYQQTPGQGLQFLFEYFSETQRNKGNFPGRFSGRQFSNSRSEMNVSTLELGDSALYLCASSLLDRARGEAFFGQGTRLTVV.

This rearrangement joins TRBV5-4 to TRBJ2-7; D not certain. V lost 4 bases to trimming and J lost 0 bases, with 8 bases between them. This CDR3 has 13 amino acids. The germline V gene encodes CDR1 SGHNT and CDR2 YYREEE (reference sequence). The chain's CDR3 is CASSTDISYEQYF. The CDR3 DNA is TGTGCCAGCAGCACCGACATCTCCTACGAGCAGTACTTC. Together with reference TRBV5-4 and TRBJ2-7, the CDR3 gives the full variable domain: ETGVTQSPTHLIKTRGQQVTLRCSSQSGHNTVSWYQQALGQGPQFIFQYYREEENGRGNFPPRFSGLQFPNYSSELNVNALELDDSALYLCASSTDISYEQYFGPGTRLTVT.

This chain uses TRBV5-1 with TRBJ1-2; 8 bases agree with TRBD1. This CDR3 spans 17 amino acids. With 0 bases clipped from V and 6 bases from J, the junction kept 13 bases outside the gene matches. CDR1 is SGHRS and CDR2 is YFSETQ in the germline V gene. CDR3 DNA: TGCGCCAGCAGCTTGGGGTCGACTGGACAGGGCGCGGATGGCTACACCTTC. This encodes CASSLGSTGQGADGYTF.

The gene calls are TRBV30 and TRBJ2-6; D may be TRBD2 (6 bases). Trimming removed 2 bases from V and 3 bases from J, with 8 bases in between. The CDR3 sequence is 14 residues long. Germline V CDR1 and CDR2: GTSNPN, SVGIG (reference sequence). The CDR3 DNA reads TGTGCCTGGAGTCGGGGGAGTGGGGCCAACGTCCTGACTTTC. It yields the protein CAWSRGSGANVLTF.

This sequence joins TRBV27 and TRBJ1-2; tentative D call: TRBD1 (5 bases). Trimming took off 6 bases at V and 0 bases at J, with 14 bases between the two ends. CDR1 and CDR2 (germline): MNHEY, SMNVEV (reference sequence). The CDR3 loop spans 15 amino acids. In nucleotides, the CDR3 is TGTGCCAGCAGACCCGGACACTTCCCTAACTATGGCTACACCTTC. This sequence encodes CASRPGHFPNYGYTF.

The chain is built from TRBV6-5 and TRBJ2-1, with 13 bases identical to TRBD2. Trimming at V came to 4 bases and at J to 11 bases, leaving 5 bases not matched to a gene. The CDR3 is 14 residues long. The germline CDR1 and CDR2 sequences are MNHEY and SVGAGI. CDR3 loop: CASSSGLAGAQQFF. CDR3 nucleotide sequence: TGTGCCAGCAGTTCCGGACTAGCGGGGGCTCAGCAGTTCTTC.

This clone was seen more than once but under ten times. The rearrangement joins TRBV5-4 to TRBJ2-2; 7 bases line up with TRBD1. The ends lost 2 bases at V and 8 bases at J; junction bases unmatched: 9. Germline V gene sequence: CDR1 SGHNT, CDR2 YYREEE (reference sequence). The length of the CDR3 is 15 residues. The CDR3 DNA is TGTGCCAGCAGCTTAAAACAGGGGATGTCTGGGGAGCTGTTTTTT. As protein: CASSLKQGMSGELFF. Full variable domain (missing parts from reference TRBV5-4 and TRBJ2-2): ETGVTQSPTHLIKTRGQQVTLRCSSQSGHNTVSWYQQALGQGPQFIFQYYREEENGRGNFPPRFSGLQFPNYSSELNVNALELDDSALYLCASSLKQGMSGELFFGEGSRLTVL.